This T cell receptor beta chain was profiled in a study of cytomegalovirus exposure and HLA in healthy donors. The germline V and J ends were trimmed by 4 bases and 3 bases, with 16 bases remaining between them. The CDR3 loop spans 16 amino acids. CDR1 and CDR2 from the germline V gene are SGHRS and YFSETQ. This clone was observed once. Its target is not known. Researchers ran the PCR with 60 Vbeta and 13 Jbeta primers. TCRdb's table, derived via immunoSEQ multiplex PCR, lists solely in-frame clones and lacks some. The sample contains under 200,000 clones, 75% to 90% of which appear only once. Broader study findings: Sequencing depth across donors, presence/absence analyses assumed, was roughly uniform.

The receptor comes from a woman in her twenties or thirties in good health and CMV-seronegative. The V and J genes are TRBV5-1 and TRBJ2-2, with D uncertain. The specimen sequenced was PBMCs. The DNA for the CDR3 is TGCGCCAGCAGCGACCAAGACTCGCCCTACACCGGGGAGCTGTTTTTT. This sequence encodes CASSDQDSPYTGELFF.